The T cell receptor beta chain under discussion was sequenced for a study of T cell responses to AZD1222 COVID-19 vaccine. The CDR3 consists of 15 residues. Germline V gives CDR1 MDHEN, CDR2 SYDVKM. V lost 2 bases and J lost 4, with 15 bases in between. The repertoire was sequenced with immunoSEQ multiplex PCR; TCRdb's copy has only in-frame clones and lacks some. The table has under 150,000 clones, 88% seen once; the top ten hold around 19%. V usage is TRBV28 and J usage is TRBJ2-7; D may be TRBD1 or TRBD2 (5 bases each). The clonotype originates from an adult in good health. Sequenced here: peripheral blood, sampled on day 0 of MenACWY control vaccination. The CDR3 sequence: CASSLEISGSYEQYF. The CDR3 DNA reads as TGTGCCAGCAGTTTAGAAATTTCAGGGAGTTACGAGCAGTACTTC.